A single sample is the source of the 25 T cell receptor beta chains below, sequenced in a study of post-analysis software for immune sequencing data (dated by TCRdb to between 2014 and 2017). No antigens are known for them. Beyond this particular receptor, the publication reports: Four to six TRBV segments, including TRBV5-6, TRBV5-1 and TRBV20-1, were significantly more frequent in patients than controls.

Library construction relied on PCR. The instrument was an Illumina HiSeq 2500. Unique molecular identifiers were incorporated into TCR beta cDNA libraries to reduce PCR and sequencing biases. The raw public data were reprocessed by TCRdb itself: fastp quality trimming at Q25, MiXCR clonotype calling, in-frame beta chains only. Records with the same CDR3 protein are collapsed into one entry carrying the most frequent genes and DNA. This sample holds 750,000 to 900,000 distinct CDR3 sequences; just over 45% were observed only once. The ten top clones hold roughly 4.5% of the sample. Sequencing was done on a sample of blood. The receptors here all came from a girl aged 10 to 17 with multiple sclerosis.

This chain connects TRBV12-3 or TRBV12-4 to TRBJ1-2, with 8 bases aligning to TRBD1. The V gene end was trimmed by 8 bases and the J gene end by 7 bases; junction bases not matched to a gene: 9. The CDR3 spans 13 residues. The CDR3 DNA reads TGTGCCAGCCTAGGACAGGGACGGGGTGGCTACACCTTC. Translated, it gives CASLGQGRGGYTF.

The CDR3 DNA sequence: TGTGCCAGCAGCTTAGCGCGAGGGGCCTACGAGCAGTACTTC. It codes for CASSLARGAYEQYF. The gene calls are TRBV7-2 and TRBJ2-7; D assignment may be TRBD1 or TRBD2 (5 bases each). The V gene lost 0 bases and the J gene lost 2 bases, with 8 bases spanning the gap. The CDR3 has 14 amino acids. The germline CDR1 and CDR2 sequences are SGHTA and FQGNSA.

This clonotype was found a few times. This sequence joins TRBV12-3 or TRBV12-4 and TRBJ2-7; 10 bases align to TRBD1. The DNA end is a closer match to TRBJ2-5, so the J assignment may be wrong. The CDR3 length is 14 residues. Here the CDR3 reads CASSRDRGRETQYF. In DNA, the CDR3 is TGTGCCAGCAGTCGGGACAGGGGCAGGGAGACCCAGTACTTC.

This chain uses TRBV5-1 with TRBJ1-4; the D is unclear. The CDR3 loop spans 15 amino acids. The V and J ends lost 0 bases and 7 bases respectively, with 13 bases between them. Germline V CDR1 and CDR2: SGHRS, YFSETQ. CDR3 region: CASSLAGQDGEKLFF. In DNA, the CDR3 is TGCGCCAGCAGCTTGGCCGGGCAGGATGGTGAAAAACTGTTTTTT.

This rearrangement joins TRBV7-2 to TRBJ2-3, with D unclear. CDR3 length: 15 residues. Trimming pared 0 bases from V and 2 bases from J, leaving 9 bases between. CDR1 and CDR2 (germline): SGHTA, FQGNSA. The CDR3 loop reads CASSLALSATDTQYF. The CDR3 nucleotides read TGTGCCAGCAGCTTAGCATTGTCAGCCACAGATACGCAGTATTTT.

Regarding this clonotype: Without the conserved terminal phenylalanine or tryptophan, this CDR3 likely stems from a read error. The chain recombines TRBV3-1 with TRBJ2-1; 15 nucleotides align to TRBD2. Germline V gene sequence: CDR1 LGHDT, CDR2 YNNKEL (reference sequence). With V trimmed by 4 bases and J by 1 base, 5 bases remained unmatched. The CDR3 length is 18 residues. This CDR3 reads CASSPLGLAGGSYNEQFL. CDR3 DNA sequence: TGTGCCAGCAGCCCTTTGGGACTAGCGGGAGGATCCTACAATGAGCAGTTCTTA.

This clonotype has more than one count but fewer than ten. This sequence joins TRBV5-1 and TRBJ2-7; 9 bases line up with TRBD1. This CDR3 has 16 amino acids. CDR1 and CDR2 (germline): SGHRS, YFSETQ. V shed 2 bases, J shed 1 base, and the junction held 7 bases outside the gene matches. CDR3 in amino acids: CASSLSPGQGSYEQYF. In DNA form, the CDR3 reads TGCGCCAGCAGCTTATCGCCGGGACAGGGTTCCTACGAGCAGTACTTC.

The genes are TRBV9 and TRBJ2-1; 10 bases fit TRBD2. J lost 8 bases, V lost 0 bases, and 11 bases had no gene match. Germline V gives CDR1 SGDLS, CDR2 YYNGEE. The length of the CDR3 is 17 residues. The CDR3 protein is CASSVAWQREGRYEQFF. CDR3 nucleotide sequence: TGTGCCAGCAGCGTAGCTTGGCAGCGGGAGGGCCGCTATGAGCAGTTCTTC.

This clonotype was counted between two and nine times. This chain links TRBV28 with TRBJ1-2; 9 bases line up with TRBD1. Looked up from germline, CDR1 is MDHEN and CDR2 is SYDVKM. With V trimmed by 5 bases and J by 7 bases, 11 bases remained unmatched. The CDR3 runs to 15 residues. CDR3 amino acids: CASSNRGLRLAGYTF. The CDR3 region has the DNA TGTGCCAGCAGTAACAGGGGGCTCAGGTTGGCTGGCTACACCTTC.

This clonotype was counted only a few times. The chain has TRBV27 and TRBJ1-4; D call uncertain. The germline CDR1 and CDR2 sequences are MNHEY and SMNVEV (reference sequence). CDR3 length: 13 amino acids. The V gene lost 1 base and the J gene lost 5 bases, with 5 bases spanning the gap. As DNA, the CDR3 is TGTGCCAGCAGTTTATGGCCAAATGAAAAACTGTTTTTT. This sequence encodes CASSLWPNEKLFF.

The V and J genes are TRBV5-1 and TRBJ2-1, with a tentative D call TRBD2 (7 bases). Between the trimmed V and J ends, which lost 0 bases and 8 bases, there was a span of 18 bases. Looked up from germline, CDR1 is SGHRS and CDR2 is YFSETQ. The CDR3 runs to 16 residues. CDR3 loop: CASSLVGGALGDEQFF. CDR3 nucleotide sequence: TGCGCCAGCAGCTTGGTTGGGGGGGCTTTGGGAGATGAGCAGTTCTTC.

This chain connects TRBV10-3 to TRBJ2-4; 8 bases fit TRBD1. Germline V gene data show CDR1 as ENHRY and CDR2 as SYGVKD. The CDR3 has 15 residues. V was pared by 0 bases and J by 5 bases, with 3 bases of the junction left unmatched. CDR3 sequence reads: CAISESAGQENIQYF. Written as DNA, the CDR3 is TGTGCCATCAGTGAGTCTGCGGGACAGGAAAACATTCAGTACTTC.

This clonotype was detected a few times. The chain joins TRBV29-1 to TRBJ1-2; D is undetermined. V was clipped by 7 bases and J by 6 bases, with 18 bases between them. This CDR3 is 13 amino acids long. Germline V gives CDR1 SQVTM, CDR2 ANQGSEA. CDR3 DNA: TGCAGCGGTCTCGGACGACCTGGGGATGGCTACACCTTC. Its translation: CSGLGRPGDGYTF.

This clonotype has more than one count but fewer than ten. The chain carries TRBV10-3 and TRBJ2-1, with D possibly matching TRBD1 (5 bases). The V and J ends lost 3 bases and 9 bases respectively, with 18 bases between them. Germline V gene sequence: CDR1 ENHRY, CDR2 SYGVKD. The CDR3 is 15 amino acids. CDR3 loop: CAISDGVGPTAEQFF. CDR3 nucleotide sequence: TGTGCCATCAGTGATGGGGTGGGGCCCACCGCTGAGCAGTTCTTC.

The chain recombines TRBV10-3 with TRBJ2-7, with a weak D call TRBD2 (5 bases). The CDR3 loop spans 12 amino acids. V lost 8 bases to trimming and J lost 4 bases, with 12 bases between them. Germline V lookup: CDR1 ENHRY, CDR2 SYGVKD. The CDR3 DNA sequence: TGTGCCATCGGAGGCGTTTCATACGAGCAGTACTTC. This codes for CAIGGVSYEQYF.

This clonotype has just a few counts. The V call is TRBV27, the J call TRBJ1-5, with no clear D. The CDR3 is made up of 15 amino acids. CDR1 and CDR2 from the germline V gene are MNHEY and SMNVEV (reference sequence). Trimming took 0 bases from V and 3 from J, leaving 9 bases between them. Here the CDR3 reads CASSLSADSNQPQHF. CDR3 in DNA: TGTGCCAGCAGTTTATCCGCAGATTCCAATCAGCCCCAGCATTTT.

The CDR3 bases are TGTGCCAGCAGCTTAGAAGGGACTAGCGGGAGGCTGACGTATTTT. Protein: CASSLEGTSGRLTYF. This chain connects TRBV7-2 to TRBJ2-3; TRBD2 matches at 15 bases. After removal of 1 base from V and 14 bases from J, the junction contained 7 bases not matched to a gene. The CDR3 is 15 residues long. The germline gives CDR1 SGHTA, CDR2 FQGNSA.

This chain uses TRBV4-3 with TRBJ1-2, with D perhaps matching TRBD1 (5 bases). Germline loops: CDR1 LGHNA, CDR2 YSLEER. V was trimmed by 1 base and J by 8 bases, leaving 17 bases between them. CDR3 size: 15 residues. The CDR3 is CASSQVSAGTSGYTF. CDR3 nucleotides: TGCGCCAGCAGCCAAGTGAGCGCGGGGACTTCGGGCTACACCTTC.

CDR3 loop: CASSFDRGPKPQYF. In nucleotides, the CDR3 is TGCGCCAGCAGCTTCGACAGGGGGCCCAAGCCCCAGTACTTC. The rearrangement joins TRBV5-1 to TRBJ2-5; the match to TRBD1 covers 10 bases. The trim removed 2 bases at V and 9 bases at J, leaving 7 bases unmatched. The CDR3 sequence is 14 residues long. Germline CDR1 reads SGHRS; CDR2 reads YFSETQ.

V gene TRBV20-1 combines with J gene TRBJ2-1; TRBD2 matches at 15 bases. The CDR3 is 15 amino acids. The V segment lost 6 bases and the J segment 6 bases; nucleotides outside the gene matches: 6. The germline gives CDR1 DFQATT, CDR2 SNEGSKA (reference sequence). The CDR3: CSAWTSGGAGNEQFF. The DNA for the CDR3 is TGCAGTGCATGGACTAGCGGGGGGGCGGGCAATGAGCAGTTCTTC.

V and J are TRBV10-3 and TRBJ2-3; tentative D call: TRBD1 (5 bases). Germline V CDR1 and CDR2: ENHRY, SYGVKD. V lost 10 bases, J lost 1 base, and 12 bases lay in between. CDR3 size: 13 residues. CDR3 nucleotides: TGTGCCACCGAAGAGACAGGCACAGATACGCAGTATTTT. It translates to CATEETGTDTQYF.

The genes are TRBV29-1 and TRBJ1-2, with D unresolved. CDR3 length equals 13 residues. V lost 0 bases to trimming and J lost 1 base, with 6 bases between them. Germline CDR1 SQVTM, CDR2 ANQGSEA. The CDR3: CSVEDLRNYGYTF. The CDR3 bases are TGCAGCGTTGAAGATTTGCGTAACTATGGCTACACCTTC.

The rearrangement uses TRBV2 and TRBJ2-7; 9 bases match TRBD2. Germline V gene lookup returns CDR1 SNHLY and CDR2 FYNNEI. This CDR3 spans 14 amino acids. V lost 5 bases to trimming and J lost 3 bases; unmatched junction nucleotides: 5. The CDR3 nucleotides read TGTGCCAGCAGTTGGCGGGAGGGTGACTACGAGCAGTACTTC. This codes for CASSWREGDYEQYF.

This clonotype appeared once. Being one base from a much bigger clone, this may be a read error. V gene TRBV6-1 combines with J gene TRBJ2-7, with 7 bases that match TRBD1. Judging by the DNA end, TRBJ2-5 fits better; the J call may be wrong. There are 13 residues in the CDR3. Per the germline V gene, CDR1 is MNHNS and CDR2 is SASEGT. Here the CDR3 reads CAGSKQGHETQYF. The CDR3 coding sequence is TGTGCCGGCAGTAAACAGGGGCACGAGACCCAGTACTTC.

The gene calls are TRBV5-1 and TRBJ2-7, with 11 bases identical to TRBD1. The CDR3 is made up of 15 amino acids. V shed 0 bases, J shed 5 bases, and the junction held 4 bases outside the gene matches. Per germline, CDR1 SGHRS and CDR2 YFSETQ. The CDR3 nucleotides are TGCGCCAGCAGCTTGGGGACAGGGGGCCGAGACGAGCAGTACTTC. It is translated as CASSLGTGGRDEQYF.